The next 27 T cell receptor beta chains were all read from a single sample in a study of blood T cell repertoires in COVID-19. TCRdb's table, derived via immunoSEQ multiplex PCR, lists solely in-frame clones and lacks some. The sample consists of fewer than 250,000 clones, roughly 84% of them appearing once. The specimen sequenced was PBMCs or T cells enriched from blood (not recorded which). These receptors were taken from a woman aged 25 to 45 who had been exposed to COVID-19.

This chain uses TRBV6-6 with TRBJ2-2, with TRBD2 as a possible D gene (6 bases). The CDR3 runs 19 residues. Germline assignment: CDR1 MNHNY and CDR2 SVGAGI (reference sequence). The V end was cut by 6 bases, the J end by 1 base, with 24 bases between. The CDR3 loop is CASSSDSTGGPLNTGELFF. CDR3 DNA: TGTGCCAGCAGCTCCGACTCAACAGGAGGGCCCCTGAACACCGGGGAGCTGTTTTTT.

The chain is built from TRBV6-5 and TRBJ1-5, with 7 bases aligning to TRBD1. The CDR3 has 14 residues. Germline values: CDR1 MNHEY, CDR2 SVGAGI. V dropped 8 bases and J dropped 4; count of bases not matched to a gene: 8. CDR3 bases: TGTGCCAGCGGACGGACAGGAGTAAATCAGCCCCAGCATTTT. It encodes CASGRTGVNQPQHF.

This chain connects TRBV11-2 to TRBJ1-4; no clear D gene. Germline V gene lookup returns CDR1 SGHAT and CDR2 FQNNGV. Trimming cost V 5 bases and J 3 bases, with 7 bases left between them. The CDR3 is 13 amino acids. CDR3 DNA: TGTGCCAGCAGCCCCCTTCCTAATGAAAAACTGTTTTTT. This gives the protein CASSPLPNEKLFF.

There are a few counts of this clone. The V call is TRBV2, the J call TRBJ2-1, with 8 bases aligning to TRBD1. Germline-derived CDR1 and CDR2 are SNHLY and FYNNEI. V lost 5 bases to trimming and J lost 4 bases; unmatched junction nucleotides: 4. The CDR3 extends over 14 amino acids. In DNA form, the CDR3 reads TGTGCCAGCAGTAGACAGGGGATATACAATGAGCAGTTCTTC. Translating gives CASSRQGIYNEQFF. Together with reference TRBV2 and TRBJ2-1, the CDR3 gives the full variable domain: EPEVTQTPSHQVTQMGQEVILRCVPISNHLYFYWYRQILGQKVEFLVSFYNNEISEKSEIFDDQFSVERPDGSNFTLKIRSTKLEDSAMYFCASSRQGIYNEQFFGPGTRLTVL.

The chain links TRBV2 to TRBJ1-2; D gene uncertain. From germline, CDR1 is SNHLY and CDR2 FYNNEI. The CDR3 length is 14 residues. V was cut by 2 bases and J by 4 bases, with 11 bases left in between. The CDR3 loop reads CASSEIAGGYGYTF. CDR3 DNA sequence: TGTGCCAGCAGTGAAATTGCGGGAGGCTATGGCTACACCTTC.

This clone was picked up one time. The chain combines TRBV13 with TRBJ2-1; 7 positions match TRBD2. J lost 5 bases, V lost 4 bases, and 5 bases had no gene match. The CDR3 is made up of 14 amino acids. Germline CDR1 reads PRHDT; CDR2 reads FYEKMQ (reference sequence). The CDR3, as DNA: TGTGCCAGCAGCTCAGGGACTAACAACAATGAGCAGTTCTTC. It specifies CASSSGTNNNEQFF.

The genes are TRBV15 and TRBJ2-3, with 7 bases that match TRBD1. V trimming: 5 bases; J trimming: 11 bases; junction bases outside the gene matches: 10. The CDR3 length is 13 residues. Germline values: CDR1 LNHNV, CDR2 YYDKDF (reference sequence). CDR3 in amino acids: CATSQQGGFMQYF. The CDR3 DNA reads as TGTGCCACCAGCCAACAAGGGGGCTTCATGCAGTATTTT.

The rearrangement joins TRBV5-3 to TRBJ1-2, with a possible D match to TRBD1 (6 bases). TRBV5-3 is noted as an ORF with a role that remains uncertain. Trimming took 4 bases from V and 7 from J, leaving 14 bases between them. The CDR3 is made up of 13 amino acids. CDR3 protein: CARSGQFHCGYTF. The CDR3 coding sequence is TGTGCCAGAAGCGGACAGTTCCACTGTGGCTACACCTTC.

V and J are TRBV6-1 and TRBJ1-6; D gene ambiguous. Trimming took 3 bases from V and 7 from J, leaving 7 bases between them. The CDR3 has 13 residues. CDR1 is MNHNS and CDR2 is SASEGT in the germline V gene. CDR3 coding DNA: TGTGCCAGCAGTGACCTCCGGAATTCACCCCTCCACTTT. Its protein is CASSDLRNSPLHF.

This clone appeared a single time. This chain links TRBV19 with TRBJ1-1; 9 nucleotides match TRBD1. The CDR3 consists of 18 residues. Unmatched junction bases numbered 14, after V lost 4 bases and J lost 2 bases. The germline CDR1 and CDR2 sequences are LNHDA and SQIVND (reference sequence). CDR3 in amino acids: CASSTYPQGAGRNTEAFF. The DNA for the CDR3 is TGTGCCAGTAGTACGTATCCACAGGGGGCTGGTCGAAACACTGAAGCTTTCTTT. Variable domain in full (rest from reference TRBV19 and TRBJ1-1): DGGITQSPKYLFRKEGQNVTLSCEQNLNHDAMYWYRQDPGQGLRLIYYSQIVNDFQKGDIAEGYSVSREKKESFPLTVTSAQKNPTAFYLCASSTYPQGAGRNTEAFFGQGTRLTVV.

This chain uses TRBV9 with TRBJ2-6, with TRBD1 matching 8 bases. The V gene's germline CDR1 is SGDLS and CDR2 YYNGEE. V shed 3 bases and J 5 bases; nucleotides not matched to a gene: 13. CDR3 length: 18 amino acids. CDR3 in amino acids: CASSDMNQGARRANVLTF. DNA for the CDR3: TGTGCCAGCAGCGATATGAACCAGGGGGCGAGGAGGGCCAACGTCCTGACTTTC.

The chain recombines TRBV7-3 with TRBJ1-1, with 7 bases lining up with TRBD1. Germline V gene data show CDR1 as SGHTA and CDR2 as FQGTGA. Germline trimming cut 4 bases from V and 3 bases from J; bases unmatched to any gene: 5. This CDR3 has 14 residues. The CDR3 loop is CASSSLGTDTEAFF. The CDR3 DNA reads TGTGCCAGCAGCTCCCTTGGGACAGACACTGAAGCTTTCTTT. The variable domain in full, completed from reference TRBV7-3 and TRBJ1-1, reads GAGVSQTPSNKVTEKGKYVELRCDPISGHTALYWYRQSLGQGPEFLIYFQGTGAADDSGLPNDRFFAVRPEGSVSTLKIQRTERGDSAVYLCASSSLGTDTEAFFGQGTRLTVV.

In this sample, this clone turned up once. The chain links TRBV6-5 to TRBJ2-7; 9 bases match TRBD1. V shed 6 bases, J shed 1 base, and the junction held 4 bases outside the gene matches. This CDR3 has 14 residues. CDR1 MNHEY and CDR2 SVGAGI come from the germline V gene. The CDR3 sequence: CASRQGQGSYEQYF. The CDR3 nucleotides read TGTGCCAGCAGACAAGGACAGGGGTCCTACGAGCAGTACTTC.

The chain carries TRBV28 and TRBJ2-1, with a tentative D call TRBD2 (6 bases). This CDR3 contains 14 residues. The V end lost 8 bases, the J end lost 9 bases, and 20 bases lay between the germline ends. Germline V lookup: CDR1 MDHEN, CDR2 SYDVKM. CDR3 sequence: CASSAWEVVGEQFF. The DNA of the CDR3 is TGTGCCAGCTCCGCGTGGGAGGTTGTGGGTGAGCAGTTCTTC.

The rearrangement joins TRBV15 to TRBJ1-5; unclear D gene. The germline V gene has CDR1 LNHNV and CDR2 YYDKDF (reference sequence). Trimming stripped 4 bases from V and 6 bases from J, with 13 bases between. There are 14 residues in the CDR3. Here the CDR3 DNA reads TGTGCCACCAGCAAGACTGGAGCAACTCAGCCCCAGCATTTT. This encodes CATSKTGATQPQHF.

V is TRBV7-2 and J is TRBJ1-5; no clear D. The ends were cut back, 1 base at V and 3 bases at J, with 7 bases in the middle. This CDR3 is built from 14 residues. Germline V lookup: CDR1 SGHTA, CDR2 FQGNSA. The chain's CDR3 is CASSLGPNNQPQHF. In DNA form, the CDR3 reads TGTGCCAGCAGCTTAGGTCCCAACAATCAGCCCCAGCATTTT.

This clone was seen a few times. The gene calls are TRBV6-2 or TRBV6-3 and TRBJ1-2, with a weak D call TRBD1 (5 bases). The germline V gene encodes CDR1 MNHEY and CDR2 SVGEGT. This CDR3 is 12 amino acids long. V lost 5 bases and J lost 5, with 9 bases in between. The CDR3 sequence is CASSGAGYGYTF. DNA for the CDR3: TGTGCCAGCAGTGGGGCAGGTTATGGCTACACCTTC.

The chain joins TRBV5-1 to TRBJ2-2; the D gene is possibly TRBD2 (7 bases). Germline V gene data show CDR1 as SGHRS and CDR2 as YFSETQ. The CDR3 length is 16 residues. V was pared by 5 bases and J by 1 base, with 15 bases between. Written as DNA, the CDR3 is TGCGCCAGCAGTCCGCGGGGGCCGATGAACACCGGGGAGCTGTTTTTT. It specifies CASSPRGPMNTGELFF.

The chain combines TRBV11-2 with TRBJ1-4; D is unclear. CDR1 is SGHAT and CDR2 is FQNNGV in the germline V gene. V was shortened by 5 bases and J by 7 bases, with 17 bases between the two germline ends. The CDR3 totals 15 residues. This CDR3 reads CASSPLEGVSEKLFF. The CDR3 nucleotides read TGTGCCAGCAGCCCCTTGGAGGGTGTGTCTGAAAAACTGTTTTTT.

The rearrangement uses TRBV2 and TRBJ1-1; weak D call: TRBD1 (5 bases). CDR1 is SNHLY, CDR2 FYNNEI, per germline. V was pared by 6 bases and J by 10 bases, with 15 bases between. The CDR3 extends over 12 amino acids. CDR3 residues: CASRIGGGRAFF. The CDR3 DNA follows: TGTGCCAGCAGGATCGGGGGTGGAAGAGCTTTCTTT.

This sequence joins TRBV7-8 and TRBJ2-6; D uncertain. V was shortened by 2 bases and J by 0 bases, with 5 bases between the two germline ends. CDR3 length equals 15 residues. Germline CDR1 reads SGHVS; CDR2 reads FQNEAQ. The CDR3 coding sequence is TGTGCCAGCAGCTTACCCGGCTCTGGGGCCAACGTCCTGACTTTC. Amino acid sequence: CASSLPGSGANVLTF.

CDR3 residues: CASSESGNTGELFF. The CDR3 DNA reads TGTGCCAGCAGTGAGAGCGGGAACACCGGGGAGCTGTTTTTT. The chain is built from TRBV25-1 and TRBJ2-2, with D possibly matching TRBD2 (5 bases). Trimming removed 3 bases at V and 1 base at J, with 6 bases between. The CDR3 is 14 amino acids. Germline V CDR1 and CDR2: MGHDK, SYGVNS.

The chain is built from TRBV2 and TRBJ2-5, with 13 bases fitting TRBD2. In germline, CDR1 is SNHLY, CDR2 FYNNEI. V trimming: 6 bases; J trimming: 5 bases; junction bases outside the gene matches: 15. The length of the CDR3 is 18 residues. The CDR3 sequence: CASRGLAGQNRARETQYF. The CDR3 DNA follows: TGTGCCAGCAGGGGACTAGCGGGGCAAAACCGCGCCCGGGAGACCCAGTACTTC.

This clone was seen a few times. The CDR3: CASSTLNGTSSSSGANVLTF. CDR3 sequence (DNA): TGTGCCAGCAGTACCCTGAACGGGACTAGCTCCTCTTCTGGGGCCAACGTCCTGACTTTC. V is TRBV28 and J is TRBJ2-6, with 9 nucleotides matching TRBD2. J was trimmed by 1 base and V by 5 bases; bases with no gene match: 15. Germline CDR1 MDHEN, CDR2 SYDVKM. CDR3 length: 20 residues.

This clone has just one count. V usage is TRBV11-2 and J usage is TRBJ2-1; 7 bases agree with TRBD1. Germline CDR1 SGHAT, CDR2 FQNNGV. Trimming cost V 3 bases and J 3 bases; bases outside gene matches: 2. The CDR3 covers 14 residues. CDR3 sequence: CASSLRQGYNEQFF. The CDR3 DNA reads TGTGCCAGCAGCTTGAGACAGGGCTACAATGAGCAGTTCTTC.

V usage is TRBV4-3 and J usage is TRBJ2-7; TRBD2 matches 13 bases. Germline-derived CDR1 and CDR2 are LGHNA and YSLEER. Unmatched junction bases numbered 2, after V lost 4 bases and J lost 2 bases. The CDR3 covers 15 residues. For the CDR3, the DNA is TGCGCCAGCAGCCCCACTAGCGGGGGGGCCTACGAGCAGTACTTC. This sequence encodes CASSPTSGGAYEQYF.

This clone was counted only a few times. V and J are TRBV12-3 or TRBV12-4 and TRBJ2-1, with 7 bases matching TRBD2. The CDR3 has 13 amino acids. V shed 5 bases, J shed 8 bases, and the junction held 6 bases outside the gene matches. CDR3 sequence reads: CASSNPRGDEQFF. The CDR3 DNA reads as TGTGCCAGCAGTAACCCCCGGGGGGATGAGCAGTTCTTC.